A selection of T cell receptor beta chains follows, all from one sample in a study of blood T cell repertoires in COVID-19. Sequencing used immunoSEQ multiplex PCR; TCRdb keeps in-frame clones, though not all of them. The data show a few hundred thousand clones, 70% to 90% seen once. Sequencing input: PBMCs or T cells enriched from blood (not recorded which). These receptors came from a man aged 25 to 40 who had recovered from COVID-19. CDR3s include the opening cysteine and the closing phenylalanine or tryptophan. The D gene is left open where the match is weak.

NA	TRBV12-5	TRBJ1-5	CASGPPTGRDDQPQHF
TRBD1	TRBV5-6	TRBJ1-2	CASSPEGGVGGTYGYTF
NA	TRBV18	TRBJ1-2	CASSSTGTNYGYTF
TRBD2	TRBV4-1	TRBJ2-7	CASSQWGLAGAVGEQYF
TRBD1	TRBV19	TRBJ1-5	CASSLVRGLGQPQHF
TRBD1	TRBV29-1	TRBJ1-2	CSSRRPGQGDGYTF
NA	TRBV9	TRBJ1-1	CASSAYEVFSGSEAFF
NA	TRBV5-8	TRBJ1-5	CASSLVRWTYSNQPQHF
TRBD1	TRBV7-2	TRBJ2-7	CASSSDRAISYEQYF
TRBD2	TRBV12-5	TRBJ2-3	CASGLVFFGLAGADTQYF
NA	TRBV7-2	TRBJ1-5	CASSHTGSNQPQHF
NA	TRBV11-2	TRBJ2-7	CASSLGGLYEQYF
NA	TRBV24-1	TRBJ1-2	CATSVDSGPNGYTF
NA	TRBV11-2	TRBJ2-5	CASSLATQETQYF
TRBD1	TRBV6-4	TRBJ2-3	CASSDGQGADTQYF
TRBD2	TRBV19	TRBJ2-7	CASRIPLFTQAGGIYEQYF
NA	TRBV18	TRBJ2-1	CASSPRFGESSYNEQFF
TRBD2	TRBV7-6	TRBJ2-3	CASSSHSGSSTDTQYF
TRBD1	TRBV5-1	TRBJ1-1	CASSFEGAMRGEAFF
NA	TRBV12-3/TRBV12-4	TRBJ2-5	CASSRDIQETQYF
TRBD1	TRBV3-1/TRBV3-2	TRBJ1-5	CASSRDRGFGQPQHF
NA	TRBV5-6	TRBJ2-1	CASSLANEQFF
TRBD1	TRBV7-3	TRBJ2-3	CASSSGGSVDTQYF
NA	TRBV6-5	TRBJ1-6	CASKQGGSSPLHF
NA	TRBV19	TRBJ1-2	CASSISAPRDYGYTF
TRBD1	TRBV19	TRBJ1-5	CASSMDPTLTGFDQPQHF
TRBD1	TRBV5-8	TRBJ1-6	CASSSGQGNSPLHF
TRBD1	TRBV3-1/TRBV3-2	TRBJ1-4	CASSHRALTGALNEKLFF
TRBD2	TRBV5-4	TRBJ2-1	CASSLRLAGGLSYNEQFF
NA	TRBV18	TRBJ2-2	CASSPGGGTGELFF
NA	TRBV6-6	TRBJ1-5	CASSRPSGKIADQPQHF
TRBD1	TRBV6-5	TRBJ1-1	CAARVSAGGSEAFF
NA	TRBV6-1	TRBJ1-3	CASSEIERNTIYF
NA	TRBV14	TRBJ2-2	CASSQFRAAGELFF
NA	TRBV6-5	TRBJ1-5	CASRESRPGGPQHF
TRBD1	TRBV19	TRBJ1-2	CASSENRGLGYTF
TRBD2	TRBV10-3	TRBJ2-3	CAITRTSGTDTQYF
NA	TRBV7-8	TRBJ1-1	CAIGRQLNTEAFF
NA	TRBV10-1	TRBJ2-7	CASSEVGLWEQYF
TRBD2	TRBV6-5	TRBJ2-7	CASRTSGGAYEQYF
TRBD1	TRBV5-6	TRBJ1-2	CASSRVPQGLDGYTF
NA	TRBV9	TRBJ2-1	CASSVTYYNEQFF
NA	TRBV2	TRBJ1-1	CASFYGSNTEAFF
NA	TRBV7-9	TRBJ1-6	CASSLEGKQKINSPLHF
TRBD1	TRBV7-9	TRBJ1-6	CASSLNRGGHSPLHF
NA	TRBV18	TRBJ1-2	CASSLYLPTEPYGYTF
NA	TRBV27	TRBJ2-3	CASSSGDHADTQYF
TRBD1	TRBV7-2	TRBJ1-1	CASSRNRGGTEAFF
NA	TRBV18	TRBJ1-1	CASSPATENTEAFF
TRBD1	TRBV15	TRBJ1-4	CATSKETGTGGEKLFF